This T cell receptor (beta chain) was obtained from a study of shared clonotypes between healthy human individuals. Whole-study results and caveats: Sampling was confined to blood; repertoires within tissues likely differ.

V was clipped by 0 bases and J by 5 bases, with 13 bases between them. Per the germline V gene, CDR1 is SGHDN and CDR2 is FVKESK. CDR3 length: 15 residues. None of the donors, who were healthy HIV-negative adults, had recently had acute infections or vaccinations. Adult Caucasians living in Nashville, Tennessee made up all of the donors. Notes on this clone: Antigen: not known.

In the authors' workflow: ImmunoSEQ supplied junction-only sequences lacking quality scores, so filtering was different. The method was immunoSEQ multiplex PCR; TCRdb's version includes in-frame clones alone and lacks a portion of them. V, J and clone size are taken as reported in that table, and D and trimming were inferred from the DNA itself. The sample includes roughly 2,300,000 clones, roughly 90% of them seen just once. The chain recombines TRBV14 with TRBJ1-2; perhaps TRBD1 as D (5 bases). This clonotype was sampled from a man aged 18 to 30 in good health. Some clones in this sample may be carry-over from other donors' samples. The source material was naive CD4+ T cells from PBMCs. Subset given: CD45RA+ positively selected. The CDR3 nucleotides are TGTGCCAGCAGCCAAGATCTTGGGGCCGGATATGGCTACACCTTC. Translated: CASSQDLGAGYGYTF. Full variable domain (missing parts from reference TRBV14 and TRBJ1-2): EAGVTQFPSHSVIEKGQTVTLRCDPISGHDNLYWYRRVMGKEIKFLLHFVKESKQDESGMPNNRFLAERTGGTYSTLKVQPAELEDSGVYFCASSQDLGAGYGYTFGSGTRLTVV.